Described below is a single T cell receptor (beta chain) sequence and its context. Methods used by the authors: Reference gene primer amplification gave nucleated cell count estimates. Clones were sequenced by immunoSEQ multiplex PCR, and TCRdb holds only the in-frame ones, with some missing. The V and J calls and clone size are taken from that table; D and trimming were inferred from the DNA. The data contain 300,000 to 400,000 clones, approximately 85% of them singletons. This CDR3 spans 16 amino acids. From germline, CDR1 is MDHEN and CDR2 SYDVKM. Trimming took 6 bases from V and 3 from J; bases not matched to a gene: 8. This record belongs to a study of blood T cell repertoires in COVID-19. Study overall: COVID-19 samples from acute and convalescent phases originated in the United States, Italy and Spain. Nucleic acid was either cDNA or gDNA, and it came from T cells, B-cell-depleted T cells, or PBMCs.

Sequencing was done on a sample of peripheral blood. The TCR originated in a human donor in a cohort sampled during active COVID-19. V gene TRBV28 combines with J gene TRBJ2-7, with 13 bases aligning to TRBD2. In DNA form, the CDR3 reads TGTGCCAGCAGGCTAGGGGGGACTAGCGGGAACTACGAGCAGTACTTC. Translation gives CASRLGGTSGNYEQYF.